This TCR beta chain comes out of a study of technical replicates of blood from a few donors. Germline CDR1 GTSNPN, CDR2 SVGIG (reference sequence). The CDR3 extends over 11 amino acids. V lost 2 bases and J lost 7, with 3 bases in between. This table comes from immunoSEQ multiplex PCR, and its TCRdb copy is limited to in-frame clones, with some not included. The sample carries 50,000 to 65,000 clones, nearly 95% recorded once. This clonotype originated in a human donor in good health. Some clones in this sample may be carry-over from other donors' samples. Specimen: PBMCs. This rearrangement joins TRBV30 to TRBJ1-6; no firm D call. This CDR3 is CAWSQNSPLHF. The CDR3 DNA reads TGTGCCTGGAGTCAGAATTCACCCCTCCACTTT.